This entry lists 29 T cell receptor beta chains sequenced from one sample in a study of early T cells in non-severe SARS-CoV-2 infection. TCRdb used MiXCR to reprocess the 5' RACE reads, holding one entry per CDR3 protein. This sample carries tens of thousands of distinct CDR3 sequences, about 13% of them seen once, and the ten largest clones take roughly 10%. The sequenced material came from whole blood. Source of these receptors: an adult who was a healthcare worker with PCR-confirmed SARS-CoV-2 infection or an uninfected control (not recorded which).

The genes are TRBV5-4 and TRBJ2-2; the D is unclear. This CDR3 contains 12 residues. Germline V gene lookup returns CDR1 SGHNT and CDR2 YYREEE (reference sequence). V was clipped by 2 bases and J by 6 bases, with 5 bases between them. The CDR3 DNA is TGTGCCAGCAGCTTAGGTCCCGGGGAGCTGTTTTTT. Translating it yields CASSLGPGELFF.

This clonotype was counted ten times or more. The CDR3, as DNA: TGCAGCGCGGAACTAGGACGAGGCACAGATACGCAGTATTTT. As protein: CSAELGRGTDTQYF. The chain joins TRBV29-1 to TRBJ2-3, with a tentative D call TRBD2 (5 bases). The CDR3 extends over 14 amino acids. CDR1 is SQVTM and CDR2 is ANQGSEA in the germline V gene. The ends were cut back, 7 bases at V and 1 base at J, with 15 bases in the middle.

This clonotype occurred many times. This rearrangement joins TRBV29-1 to TRBJ1-1; D might be TRBD1 (5 bases). The CDR3 is 13 amino acids. Germline-derived CDR1 and CDR2 are SQVTM and ANQGSEA. V was trimmed by 4 bases and J by 5 bases, leaving 14 bases between them. For the CDR3, the DNA is TGCAGCGTTGTAGGGGCTCAAACTACTGAAGCTTTCTTT. This gives the protein CSVVGAQTTEAFF.

The chain recombines TRBV28 with TRBJ2-2; D is unresolved. This CDR3 is 11 amino acids long. Germline V gives CDR1 MDHEN, CDR2 SYDVKM. Between the trimmed V and J ends, which lost 7 bases and 6 bases, there was a span of 6 bases. CDR3 nucleotide sequence: TGTGCCAGCAAGACGCCCGGGGAGCTGTTTTTT. Translated, it gives CASKTPGELFF.

This clonotype was seen repeatedly, ten times or more. This chain uses TRBV11-2 with TRBJ2-5; the match to TRBD2 covers 11 bases. This CDR3 contains 14 residues. J gave up 5 bases and V 5 bases, and 4 bases lay outside the gene matches. CDR1 SGHAT and CDR2 FQNNGV come from the germline V gene. The CDR3 nucleotides read TGTGCCAGCAGCCCCGGGACTAGCGGTGAGACCCAGTACTTC. Its translation: CASSPGTSGETQYF.

This clonotype has a count of ten or more. The genes are TRBV29-1 and TRBJ1-1, with 8 bases fitting TRBD1. Trimming took 7 bases from V and 0 from J; bases not matched to a gene: 19. Germline V gene lookup returns CDR1 SQVTM and CDR2 ANQGSEA. The CDR3 has 18 residues. This CDR3 reads CSAYYHPGTGSMNTEAFF. The CDR3 coding sequence is TGCAGCGCCTATTACCACCCCGGGACAGGATCCATGAACACTGAAGCTTTCTTT.

The chain combines TRBV30 with TRBJ1-3; D is unclear. The CDR3 extends over 11 amino acids. With 8 bases removed from V and 2 bases from J, the gap between germline ends came to 7 bases. The V gene's germline CDR1 is GTSNPN and CDR2 SVGIG (reference sequence). This CDR3 reads CAVHPGNTIYF. The CDR3 bases are TGTGCCGTCCATCCTGGAAACACCATATATTTT. Based on the CDR3 plus reference TRBV30 and TRBJ1-3, the full variable domain is SQTIHQWPATLVQPVGSPLSLECTVEGTSNPNLYWYRQAAGRGLQLLFYSVGIGQISSEVPQNLSASRPQDRQFILSSKKLLLSDSGFYLCAVHPGNTIYFGEGSWLTVV.

Many counts were recorded for this clonotype. The rearrangement joins TRBV2 to TRBJ2-3; 8 nucleotides line up with TRBD1. Trimming took 4 bases from V and 6 from J; bases not matched to a gene: 6. Germline V gene sequence: CDR1 SNHLY, CDR2 FYNNEI. The CDR3 consists of 14 residues. The CDR3 reads CASSVGRGLDTQYF. In DNA form, the CDR3 reads TGTGCCAGCAGTGTGGGCAGGGGGCTTGATACGCAGTATTTT. Full variable domain (missing parts from reference TRBV2 and TRBJ2-3): EPEVTQTPSHQVTQMGQEVILRCVPISNHLYFYWYRQILGQKVEFLVSFYNNEISEKSEIFDDQFSVERPDGSNFTLKIRSTKLEDSAMYFCASSVGRGLDTQYFGPGTRLTVL.

This clonotype has more than one count but fewer than ten. This chain links TRBV7-3 with TRBJ2-7, with TRBD1 identical over 9 bases. V shed 8 bases and J 6 bases; nucleotides not matched to a gene: 8. The CDR3 loop spans 13 amino acids. The germline V gene encodes CDR1 SGHTA and CDR2 FQGTGA. The CDR3 DNA sequence: TGTGCCAGCGTCGAACAGACAGGGGGCGAGCAGTACTTC. It yields the protein CASVEQTGGEQYF.

In this sample, this clonotype turned up once. CDR3 sequence (DNA): TGCAGCGCTGCACCGGGACTAGCGGGGGGGATGGGCACAGATACGCAGTATTTT. Translating gives CSAAPGLAGGMGTDTQYF. V and J are TRBV29-1 and TRBJ2-3; the match to TRBD2 covers 16 bases. This CDR3 contains 18 residues. Per germline, CDR1 SQVTM and CDR2 ANQGSEA. The V gene end was trimmed by 7 bases and the J gene end by 1 base; junction bases not matched to a gene: 11.

This clonotype was observed at least ten times. The chain has TRBV5-1 and TRBJ2-3; 7 bases fit TRBD2. The CDR3 consists of 15 residues. The V gene end was trimmed by 4 bases and the J gene end by 2 bases; junction bases not matched to a gene: 7. From germline, CDR1 is SGHRS and CDR2 YFSETQ. The CDR3 DNA reads TGCGCCAGCAGCGGGAGTGGGGACTACACAGATACGCAGTATTTT. This gives the protein CASSGSGDYTDTQYF.

There are a few counts of this clonotype. This sequence joins TRBV7-6 and TRBJ2-2, with a weak D call TRBD2 (6 bases). The CDR3 extends over 17 amino acids. With 2 bases removed from V and 1 base from J, the gap between germline ends came to 14 bases. CDR1 and CDR2 (germline): SGHVS, FNYEAQ. CDR3 residues: CASSLRGGTENTGELFF. As DNA, the CDR3 is TGTGCCAGCAGCTTAAGGGGCGGGACTGAGAACACCGGGGAGCTGTTTTTT.

This clonotype was counted at least ten times. The J gene is TRBJ2-7, the V gene TRBV4-1; D is uncertain. Trimming stripped 1 base from V and 4 bases from J, with 11 bases between. Germline lookup yields CDR1 MGHRA and CDR2 YSYEKL. CDR3 length: 14 residues. For the CDR3, the DNA is TGCGCCAGCAGCCAAGTTGGCTCAACTTACGAGCAGTACTTC. Amino acid sequence: CASSQVGSTYEQYF.

This clonotype has more than one count but fewer than ten. The CDR3 is CASSDSSKQFF. Written as DNA, the CDR3 is TGTGCCAGCAGTGACTCCTCAAAGCAGTTCTTC. The chain uses TRBV6-4 and TRBJ2-1; the D is unclear. Germline values: CDR1 MRHNA, CDR2 SNTAGT. The CDR3 contains 11 residues. The ends were cut back, 0 bases at V and 11 bases at J, with 5 bases in the middle.

In this sample, this clonotype turned up a few times. The gene calls are TRBV27 and TRBJ2-1; D gene ambiguous. From germline, CDR1 is MNHEY and CDR2 SMNVEV (reference sequence). The V end was cut by 5 bases, the J end by 4 bases, with 9 bases between. The CDR3 extends over 13 amino acids. This CDR3 is CASSLFLYNEQFF. The CDR3 DNA reads TGTGCCAGCAGTCTCTTCCTATACAATGAGCAGTTCTTC.

In this sample, this clonotype turned up a few times. The chain is built from TRBV5-1 and TRBJ2-7, with D possibly being TRBD1 or TRBD2 (5 bases each). The germline V gene encodes CDR1 SGHRS and CDR2 YFSETQ. V was pared by 0 bases and J by 6 bases, with 13 bases between. The CDR3 runs to 14 residues. The CDR3 protein is CASSLVTGPVEQYF. The CDR3 DNA sequence: TGCGCCAGCAGCTTGGTTACGGGGCCGGTCGAGCAGTACTTC.

This clonotype was seen more than once but under ten times. The CDR3 DNA reads TGCAGCGTTGGGGCTTCTGGGGCCAACGTCCTGACTTTC. Protein product: CSVGASGANVLTF. The genes are TRBV29-1 and TRBJ2-6; no clear D. The CDR3 runs to 13 residues. V was pared by 4 bases and J by 1 base, with 5 bases between. Germline loops: CDR1 SQVTM, CDR2 ANQGSEA.

In its sample, this clonotype was seen many times. The gene calls are TRBV20-1 and TRBJ2-2; perhaps TRBD1 as D (5 bases). Trimming took 3 bases from V and 7 from J, leaving 15 bases between them. CDR3 size: 14 residues. The V gene's germline CDR1 is DFQATT and CDR2 SNEGSKA (reference sequence). The CDR3 region has the DNA TGCAGTGCTAGTCACGACAGTTACAGCGGGGAGCTGTTTTTT. This sequence encodes CSASHDSYSGELFF.

This clonotype was detected many times. The chain links TRBV11-2 to TRBJ1-1; D may be TRBD1 (6 bases). The CDR3 length is 15 residues. V lost 0 bases, J lost 4 bases, and 12 bases lay in between. Germline CDR1 is SGHAT and CDR2 is FQNNGV. The CDR3 region has the DNA TGTGCCAGCAGCTTAGAAGATACAGGGAGCACTGAAGCTTTCTTT. As protein: CASSLEDTGSTEAFF.

There are a few counts of this clonotype. The CDR3, as DNA: TGTGCCAGCAGCTTGGGGACTAGCGGCTACGAGCAGTACTTC. Translation: CASSLGTSGYEQYF. J is TRBJ2-7 and V is TRBV5-6, with 10 nucleotides matching TRBD2. Germline CDR1 is SGHDT and CDR2 is YYEEEE. Unmatched junction bases numbered 0, after V lost 0 bases and J lost 3 bases. The CDR3 runs to 14 residues.

As DNA, the CDR3 is TGTGCCAGCAGCGCCCGAACAGGTACCGAGACCCAGTACTTC. Translated, it gives CASSARTGTETQYF. The genes are TRBV9 and TRBJ2-5; perhaps TRBD1 as D (5 bases). Germline-derived CDR1 and CDR2 are SGDLS and YYNGEE. The CDR3 spans 14 residues. The V gene lost 3 bases and the J gene lost 5 bases, with 14 bases spanning the gap.

This clonotype was observed at least ten times. This chain uses TRBV5-1 with TRBJ2-6; 7 bases are shared with TRBD1. This CDR3 contains 16 residues. From germline, CDR1 is SGHRS and CDR2 YFSETQ. V lost 0 bases to trimming and J lost 2 bases; unmatched junction nucleotides: 2. CDR3 protein: CASSLDRGTGANVLTF. The CDR3 DNA reads TGCGCCAGCAGCTTGGACAGGGGAACTGGGGCCAACGTCCTGACTTTC.

The table lists this clonotype with many counts. The chain joins TRBV5-4 to TRBJ2-5; 11 bases are shared with TRBD2. Germline CDR1 is SGHNT and CDR2 is YYREEE (reference sequence). This CDR3 is 15 amino acids long. Germline trimming cut 1 base from V and 5 bases from J; bases unmatched to any gene: 4. The CDR3 loop reads CASSLTSGSFETQYF. Here the CDR3 DNA reads TGTGCCAGCAGCTTGACTAGCGGGAGTTTCGAGACCCAGTACTTC.

The sample holds many counts of this clonotype. This chain joins TRBV20-1 and TRBJ1-5; 7 bases map to TRBD1. This CDR3 region has 17 residues. Per germline, CDR1 DFQATT and CDR2 SNEGSKA (reference sequence). V shed 6 bases and J 3 bases; nucleotides not matched to a gene: 17. The CDR3, as DNA: TGCAGTGCCAACCCTCTCCCAGGGGGATCAGTCAATCAGCCCCAGCATTTT. Residues: CSANPLPGGSVNQPQHF.

This clonotype showed up just a few times. V gene TRBV20-1 combines with J gene TRBJ2-7; possibly TRBD1 for D (6 bases). The V gene's germline CDR1 is DFQATT and CDR2 SNEGSKA (reference sequence). V was trimmed by 4 bases and J by 2 bases, leaving 18 bases between them. The length of the CDR3 is 15 residues. The CDR3 DNA is TGCAGTGCTATTAACGTGGATAGGGGGACCTACGAGCAGTACTTC. Translation gives CSAINVDRGTYEQYF.

This clonotype was observed many times. The gene calls are TRBV7-3 and TRBJ2-6; 7 positions agree with TRBD1. This CDR3 is built from 16 residues. Germline V gives CDR1 SGHTA, CDR2 FQGTGA. J gave up 2 bases and V 5 bases, and 6 bases lay outside the gene matches. The CDR3 is CASSPQGIAGANVLTF. CDR3 DNA sequence: TGTGCCAGCAGCCCACAGGGGATCGCTGGGGCCAACGTCCTGACTTTC. The full variable domain, in which reference TRBV7-3 and TRBJ2-6 provide the parts outside the CDR3, is GAGVSQTPSNKVTEKGKYVELRCDPISGHTALYWYRQSLGQGPEFLIYFQGTGAADDSGLPNDRFFAVRPEGSVSTLKIQRTERGDSAVYLCASSPQGIAGANVLTFGAGSRLTVL.

This clonotype was detected many times. The chain links TRBV6-1 to TRBJ2-3, with TRBD1 matching 8 bases. Germline CDR1 MNHNS, CDR2 SASEGT. J was trimmed by 3 bases and V by 2 bases; bases with no gene match: 4. CDR3 length equals 15 residues. For the CDR3, the DNA is TGTGCCAGCAGTGAACGGACAGGGCTTACAGATACGCAGTATTTT. Translated, it gives CASSERTGLTDTQYF.

This clonotype was found a few times. The chain joins TRBV9 to TRBJ2-7; 10 nucleotides line up with TRBD1. Germline V gene data show CDR1 as SGDLS and CDR2 as YYNGEE. The CDR3 is 14 residues long. The V segment lost 4 bases and the J segment 5 bases; nucleotides outside the gene matches: 6. The CDR3 DNA follows: TGTGCCAGCAGCCCGACGACAGGGGGCAACGAGCAGTACTTC. It is translated as CASSPTTGGNEQYF.

This clonotype was picked up a small number of times. The chain links TRBV29-1 to TRBJ2-7; 8 nucleotides line up with TRBD1. The CDR3 loop spans 13 amino acids. From germline, CDR1 is SQVTM and CDR2 ANQGSEA. V gave up 6 bases and J gave up 3 bases; unmatched junction bases: 7. In DNA, the CDR3 is TGCAGCGTCCTCGGACAGGGTCGCTACGAGCAGTACTTC. This gives the protein CSVLGQGRYEQYF.